The 5 T cell receptor beta chains below all came from one sample that was sequenced in a study of blood T cells in healthy people across ages. Combining a sample-barcoded 5' primer with a J-beta primer mix, a second PCR ran for roughly 6 to 12 cycles. TCRdb recomputed calls from the 5' RACE reads with MiXCR, one row per CDR3 protein. This table holds roughly 680,000 distinct CDR3 sequences, around a fifth found once. Sequencing input: blood. The receptors were gathered from an older man in good health.

This chain joins TRBV28 and TRBJ1-5; D remains ambiguous. CDR1 is MDHEN and CDR2 is SYDVKM in the germline V gene. The CDR3 covers 18 residues. V was cut by 7 bases and J by 0 bases, with 22 bases left in between. The CDR3 loop reads CASTMGGVRTYSNQPQHF. The DNA for the CDR3 is TGTGCCAGCACCATGGGTGGGGTCAGAACATATAGCAATCAGCCCCAGCATTTT. Full variable domain (rest looked up from reference TRBV28 and TRBJ1-5): DVKVTQSSRYLVKRTGEKVFLECVQDMDHENMFWYRQDPGLGLRLIYFSYDVKMKEKGDIPEGYSVSREKKERFSLILESASTNQTSMYLCASTMGGVRTYSNQPQHFGDGTRLSIL.

This clonotype was counted a few times. The chain is built from TRBV7-9 and TRBJ2-5; 7 positions agree with TRBD1. Near its end, the DNA agrees better with TRBJ2-7, so the J call may be wrong. This CDR3 has 15 residues. Germline V gene sequence: CDR1 SEHNR, CDR2 FQNEAQ (reference sequence). The DNA of the CDR3 is TGTGCCAGCAGCTTCTCGACAGGGCTCTCCTACGAGCAGTACTTC. As protein: CASSFSTGLSYEQYF.

This clonotype was seen a few times. The chain employs TRBV6-2 or TRBV6-3 and TRBJ2-1; 8 nucleotides agree with TRBD2. From germline, CDR1 is MNHEY and CDR2 SVGEGT. CDR3 length: 16 amino acids. J gave up 0 bases and V 1 base, and 2 bases lay outside the gene matches. The CDR3 loop is CASSYFAGGSYNEQFF. CDR3 nucleotides: TGTGCCAGCAGTTACTTCGCGGGAGGCTCCTACAATGAGCAGTTCTTC.

This clonotype turned up a few times. This chain uses TRBV10-3 with TRBJ2-1; 9 positions agree with TRBD2. The germline gives CDR1 ENHRY, CDR2 SYGVKD. The CDR3 is made up of 15 amino acids. Trimming removed 0 bases from V and 3 bases from J; junction bases left unmatched: 0. CDR3 bases: TGTGCCATCAGTGAGTCTAGCGGGGGCTACAATGAGCAGTTCTTC. This translates into CAISESSGGYNEQFF.

This clonotype was recorded a few times. The V and J genes are TRBV18 and TRBJ2-1, with 11 positions matching TRBD2. Unmatched junction bases numbered 6, after V lost 3 bases and J lost 2 bases. Germline V lookup: CDR1 KGHSH, CDR2 LQKENI. This CDR3 has 17 residues. The DNA of the CDR3 is TGTGCCAGCTCACCGTCGCTAGCGGGAGGTACCTACAATGAGCAGTTCTTC. Its protein is CASSPSLAGGTYNEQFF.